This T cell receptor beta chain stems from a study of identical twins. Study-wide findings and caveats: Fewer insertions characterized abundant cord blood beta clonotypes, whereas memory repertoires showed none.

CDR1 and CDR2 (germline): SQVTM, ANQGSEA. The CDR3 is 13 residues long. Trimming pared 5 bases from V and 0 bases from J, leaving 8 bases between. MiXCR was run by TCRdb on the 5' RACE reads, yielding one entry per CDR3 protein. The profile covers around 690,000 distinct CDR3 sequences, with less than 25% appearing a single time and around 4.5% taken by the ten largest. On this clonotype: Its antigen is not known.

The same data also contributed to another study, on T cells expressing NK-cell markers. Per that study: Of the CD8+ T cell pool in five or six donors, roughly 1.0-7.0% was accounted for by dominant NKG2C+ clonotypes. The leading position in the CD3+CD56-NKG2C+ fraction of a few donors also went to these clonotypes.

The sequence was collected from a young woman in good health. The specimen was PBMCs. The rearrangement links TRBV29-1 to TRBJ1-5; D might be TRBD1 (6 bases). In nucleotides, the CDR3 is TGCAGCGTTAGGACAGCTAGCAATCAGCCCCAGCATTTT. Protein sequence: CSVRTASNQPQHF.